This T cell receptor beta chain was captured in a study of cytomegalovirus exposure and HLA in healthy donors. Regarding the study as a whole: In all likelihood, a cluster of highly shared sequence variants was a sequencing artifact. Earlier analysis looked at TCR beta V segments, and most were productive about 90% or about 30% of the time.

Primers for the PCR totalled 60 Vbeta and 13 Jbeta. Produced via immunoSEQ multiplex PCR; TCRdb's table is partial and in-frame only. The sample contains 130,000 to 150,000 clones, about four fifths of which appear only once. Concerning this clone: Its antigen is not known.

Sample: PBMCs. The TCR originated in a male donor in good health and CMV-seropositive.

The CDR3: CASSPDRGSNTEAFF. The CDR3 bases are TGTGCCAGCAGCCCAGACAGGGGTTCGAACACTGAAGCTTTCTTT. The rearrangement links TRBV4-2 to TRBJ1-1, with TRBD1 identical over 8 bases. CDR3 length: 15 amino acids. CDR1 and CDR2 from the germline V gene are LGHNA and YNFKEQ. The trim removed 4 bases at V and 1 base at J, leaving 5 bases unmatched.